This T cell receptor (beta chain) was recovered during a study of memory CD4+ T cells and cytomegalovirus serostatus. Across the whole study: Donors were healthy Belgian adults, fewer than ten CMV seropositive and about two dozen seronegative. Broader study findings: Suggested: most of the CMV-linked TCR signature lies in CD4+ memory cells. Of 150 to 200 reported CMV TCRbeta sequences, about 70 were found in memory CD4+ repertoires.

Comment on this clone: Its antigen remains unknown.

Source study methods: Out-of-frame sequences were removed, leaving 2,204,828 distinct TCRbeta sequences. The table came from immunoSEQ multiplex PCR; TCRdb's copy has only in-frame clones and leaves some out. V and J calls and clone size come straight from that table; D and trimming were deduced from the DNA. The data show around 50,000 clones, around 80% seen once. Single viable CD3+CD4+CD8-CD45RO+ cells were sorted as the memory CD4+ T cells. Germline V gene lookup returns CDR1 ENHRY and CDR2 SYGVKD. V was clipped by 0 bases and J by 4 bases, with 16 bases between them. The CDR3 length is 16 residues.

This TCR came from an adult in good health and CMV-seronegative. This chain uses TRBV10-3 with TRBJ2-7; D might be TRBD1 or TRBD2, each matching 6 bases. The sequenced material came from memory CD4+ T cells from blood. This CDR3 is CAISESNPGAGYEQYF. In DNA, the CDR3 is TGTGCCATCAGTGAGTCGAATCCGGGGGCGGGGTACGAGCAGTACTTC.